This T cell receptor beta chain came from a study of T cell responses to AZD1222 COVID-19 vaccine. TCRdb's copy holds only in-frame clones and misses some; the assay was immunoSEQ multiplex PCR. The table has over 100,000 clones, around 90% seen once. Whole-study findings and limits: Clonal diversity may have been underestimated in mostly white British donors. Across the whole spike, CD4 TCRs peaked at regions 160-218 and 743-854.

Details on this clone: No antigen is known for it.

Analyses pooled second doses at about 4 or about 12 weeks. V lost 3 bases and J lost 4; bases outside the gene matches: 0. Germline assignment: CDR1 SGDLS and CDR2 YYNGEE. CDR3 length: 13 amino acids. The sample here was peripheral blood, taken 28 days after the second AZD1222 dose. The sequence was collected from an adult who received the AZD1222 COVID-19 vaccine. The rearrangement links TRBV9 to TRBJ1-2, with 10 bases aligning to TRBD1. The CDR3: CASSGQGAYGYTF. The CDR3 DNA sequence: TGTGCCAGCAGCGGACAGGGGGCCTATGGCTACACCTTC.